This T cell receptor (beta chain) was found in a study of untreated major depressive disorder. This clone was seen just once. Its specificity is unknown. Study outcomes and limitations: Compared with controls, depressed patients showed more TRBV05-01 (Vbeta 5.1) usage in CD4+ T cells. A comparatively small sample limits the generalizability of these findings.

Here immunoSEQ multiplex PCR was the method, and the copy in TCRdb shows in-frame clones only, minus some. The sample lists about 21,000 clones, 89% occurring once. The germline gives CDR1 DFQATT, CDR2 SNEGSKA (reference sequence). CDR3 length equals 11 residues. Participants with major medical conditions, Axis I/II comorbidities, regular medication or illicit drug use were excluded. The rearrangement uses TRBV20-1 and TRBJ2-5; possible D gene TRBD2, 5 bases. The sample was CD4+ T cells from PBMCs. The clonotype originates from a woman aged 40-49 years in good health. CDR3 amino acids: CGGFDLETQYF. In DNA, the CDR3 is TGCGGAGGTTTCGACCTGGAGACCCAGTACTTC.